This T cell receptor (beta chain) came from a study of control samples from healthy donors and cancer patients. Generated by immunoSEQ multiplex PCR, the TCRdb table keeps only in-frame clones and is missing some. Recorded for this sample: roughly 190,000 clones. The CDR3 consists of 13 residues. The V gene lost 1 base and the J gene lost 4 bases, with 7 bases spanning the gap. Per the germline V gene, CDR1 is SNHLY and CDR2 is FYNNEI. Sequencing input: blood. The sequence was obtained from a woman aged 25 to 39 in good health. This sequence joins TRBV2 and TRBJ1-1; weak D call: TRBD1 (6 bases). CDR3 DNA: TGTGCCAGCAGTGAAGAGGGGGGCACTGAAGCTTTCTTT. Amino acids: CASSEEGGTEAFF. The whole variable domain, remainder taken from reference TRBV2 and TRBJ1-1, is EPEVTQTPSHQVTQMGQEVILRCVPISNHLYFYWYRQILGQKVEFLVSFYNNEISEKSEIFDDQFSVERPDGSNFTLKIRSTKLEDSAMYFCASSEEGGTEAFFGQGTRLTVV.